The 14 T cell receptor beta chains below were found in one sample sequenced in a study of T-cell reconstitution after alpha-beta-depleted transplantation in children. Unique molecular identifiers were incorporated when the TCRbeta library was constructed. From the PCR reads, TCRdb called clonotypes with MiXCR, one entry per CDR3 protein. The repertoire holds around 200,000 distinct CDR3 sequences, with around 10% as singletons. This sample comprised PBMCs from the stem cell graft donor, obtained from the stem cell graft. The receptors were gathered from a human donor who donated a stem cell graft to a child with acute lymphoblastic leukemia.

This clonotype was observed a handful of times. V is TRBV7-8 and J is TRBJ2-5, with 7 bases lining up with TRBD2. The V gene's germline CDR1 is SGHVS and CDR2 FQNEAQ. This CDR3 has 15 amino acids. J was trimmed by 9 bases and V by 1 base; bases with no gene match: 11. CDR3 in DNA: TGTGCCAGCAGCTTAGAATGGGGGGGGAATCTGGCCCAGTACTTC. Translated, it gives CASSLEWGGNLAQYF.

This chain links TRBV5-1 with TRBJ2-1; D is unresolved. CDR3 length: 12 residues. CDR1 and CDR2 from the germline V gene are SGHRS and YFSETQ. V lost 2 bases and J lost 7, with 7 bases in between. The CDR3 DNA follows: TGCGCCAGCAGCTTCAGCCGAAATGAGCAGTTCTTC. Protein product: CASSFSRNEQFF.

This clonotype was counted between two and nine times. The chain combines TRBV6-1 with TRBJ1-2; TRBD1 aligns across 10 bases. The ends lost 5 bases at V and 4 bases at J; junction bases unmatched: 13. The CDR3 length is 17 residues. Germline-derived CDR1 and CDR2 are MNHNS and SASEGT. DNA of the CDR3: TGTGCCAGCAGTAGGGCCGGGACAGGGGATGGAGGCTATGGCTACACCTTC. Residues: CASSRAGTGDGGYGYTF.

This rearrangement joins TRBV5-1 to TRBJ1-1, with D possibly TRBD1 on 6 matching bases. The CDR3 is 13 residues long. Looked up from germline, CDR1 is SGHRS and CDR2 is YFSETQ. Trimming stripped 0 bases from V and 10 bases from J, with 13 bases between. For the CDR3, the DNA is TGCGCCAGCAGCTTGGACAGGGACGGGGGAGCTTTCTTT. Amino acids: CASSLDRDGGAFF. Supplemented by reference TRBV5-1 and TRBJ1-1, the full variable domain reads KAGVTQTPRYLIKTRGQQVTLSCSPISGHRSVSWYQQTPGQGLQFLFEYFSETQRNKGNFPGRFSGRQFSNSRSEMNVSTLELGDSALYLCASSLDRDGGAFFGQGTRLTVV.

At least ten counts were recorded for this clonotype. The rearrangement joins TRBV7-2 to TRBJ2-2; 8 bases are shared with TRBD1. The germline CDR1 and CDR2 sequences are SGHTA and FQGNSA. The CDR3 has 16 amino acids. The ends lost 5 bases at V and 1 base at J; junction bases unmatched: 6. CDR3: CASSTWTGLNTGELFF. CDR3 bases: TGTGCCAGCAGCACCTGGACAGGGTTGAACACCGGGGAGCTGTTTTTT.

This clonotype was counted a few times. The CDR3 DNA is TGTGCCAGCACCCGGACAGAAAAGAACACTGAAGCTTTCTTT. Protein: CASTRTEKNTEAFF. The chain carries TRBV12-3 or TRBV12-4 and TRBJ1-1; weak D call: TRBD1 (6 bases). Trimming shortened V by 7 bases and J by 1 base, and 13 bases separated the two germline ends. CDR3 length: 14 amino acids.

This clonotype was counted between two and nine times. The V gene is TRBV6-1, the J gene TRBJ2-7; TRBD2 aligns across 10 bases. Germline V lookup: CDR1 MNHNS, CDR2 SASEGT. V trimming: 4 bases; J trimming: 3 bases; junction bases outside the gene matches: 3. This CDR3 contains 14 residues. The CDR3: CASSGSSGGYEQYF. DNA of the CDR3: TGTGCCAGCAGTGGGTCTAGCGGGGGCTACGAGCAGTACTTC.

V and J are TRBV10-3 and TRBJ1-5; D possibly corresponds to TRBD1 (6 bases). From germline, CDR1 is ENHRY and CDR2 SYGVKD. Trimming took 4 bases from V and 6 from J, leaving 10 bases between them. CDR3 size: 13 residues. CDR3 DNA sequence: TGTGCCATCAGTGGTCAGGGGACTCAGCCCCAGCATTTT. Its protein is CAISGQGTQPQHF.

This clonotype was counted ten times or more. The V gene is TRBV5-1, the J gene TRBJ2-5, with a tentative D call TRBD2 (5 bases). The CDR3 covers 13 residues. V was shortened by 3 bases and J by 3 bases, with 9 bases between the two germline ends. Germline CDR1 is SGHRS and CDR2 is YFSETQ. In DNA, the CDR3 is TGCGCCAGCAGCTCCCAGACTAAAGAGACCCAGTACTTC. Translated, it gives CASSSQTKETQYF.

In this sample, this clonotype turned up a few times. The chain employs TRBV5-1 and TRBJ2-3; 16 nucleotides match TRBD2. CDR1 is SGHRS and CDR2 is YFSETQ in the germline V gene. This CDR3 contains 18 residues. With 4 bases clipped from V and 1 base from J, the junction kept 6 bases outside the gene matches. The CDR3 DNA sequence: TGCGCCAGCAGCACAGGGACTAGCGGGGGGGCCGGCACAGATACGCAGTATTTT. Protein sequence: CASSTGTSGGAGTDTQYF.

In this sample, this clonotype turned up many times. The rearrangement joins TRBV3-1 to TRBJ1-2; D is unclear. Germline V CDR1 and CDR2: LGHDT, YNNKEL (reference sequence). Trimming took 1 base from V and 6 from J, leaving 6 bases between them. The CDR3 is made up of 12 amino acids. The CDR3 bases are TGTGCCAGCAGCCAAGGGATTAATGGCTACACCTTC. It encodes CASSQGINGYTF.

On this clonotype: The conserved final phenylalanine or tryptophan is absent from the CDR3, which likely points to a read error. Written as DNA, the CDR3 is TGTGCCATCAGTGAGCTACAGTGGGCTGAAGCTTTCTGT. Translation: CAISELQWAEAFC. The V and J genes are TRBV10-3 and TRBJ1-1, with D hard to call. The germline gives CDR1 ENHRY, CDR2 SYGVKD. The CDR3 extends over 13 amino acids. V lost 2 bases and J lost 6, with 10 bases in between.

This chain links TRBV29-1 with TRBJ1-4; D remains unclear. Germline CDR1 is SQVTM and CDR2 is ANQGSEA. There are 13 residues in the CDR3. The germline V and J ends were trimmed by 2 bases and 4 bases, with 8 bases remaining between them. The CDR3 protein is CSVELDINEKLFF. The CDR3 bases are TGCAGCGTTGAATTAGACATTAATGAAAAACTGTTTTTT.

The sample holds many counts of this clonotype. This chain joins TRBV20-1 and TRBJ1-5, with D possibly matching TRBD1 (6 bases). CDR1 and CDR2 from the germline V gene are DFQATT and SNEGSKA (reference sequence). The CDR3 runs 15 residues. Trimming stripped 3 bases from V and 3 bases from J, with 15 bases between. The CDR3 reads CSASIGGLDNQPQHF. The DNA of the CDR3 is TGCAGTGCTAGTATTGGGGGGCTTGACAATCAGCCCCAGCATTTT.